The rows below give T cell receptor beta chains drawn from one sample of a study of T cells in Graves' hyperthyroidism and ophthalmopathy. MiXCR, applied by TCRdb to the multiplex PCR reads, yields one record per CDR3 protein. Here the sample spans 300,000 to 350,000 distinct CDR3 sequences, approximately 15% being singletons. The sample was blood. Receptor source: a woman younger than 45 with Graves' hyperthyroidism. CDR3s include the opening cysteine and the closing phenylalanine or tryptophan. Fields, in order: J gene, V gene, clone size, D gene, CDR3 protein, CDR3 DNA. The D gene is left open where the match is weak. The size of a clone is reported for some rows only, either as once, few or many, or as a class for expanded clones.

>TRBJ2-1|TRBV7-8|many|-
CASSLPPGEQFF
TGTGCCAGCAGCTTGCCCCCCGGGGAGCAGTTCTTC
>TRBJ2-2|TRBV10-2|few|-
CASSESGELFF
TGCGCCAGCAGTGAGTCCGGGGAGCTGTTTTTT
>TRBJ1-6|TRBV28|many|-
CASSFQRPSLHF
TGTGCCAGCAGTTTTCAACGCCCGTCCCTCCACTTT
>TRBJ2-3|TRBV20-1|few|TRBD1
CSARQGARRGTDTQYF
TGCAGTGCTAGACAGGGGGCGCGCAGGGGGACAGATACGCAGTATTTT
>TRBJ2-1|TRBV9|-|TRBD2
CASTRAGSNEQFF
TGTGCCAGCACTAGAGCGGGATCCAATGAGCAGTTCTTC
>TRBJ2-3|TRBV28|-|TRBD1
CASSLPSGGLTDTQYF
TGTGCCAGCAGTCTCCCTTCAGGGGGCCTCACAGATACGCAGTATTTT
>TRBJ2-1|TRBV19|few|TRBD2
CASSATSGGNEQFF
TGTGCCAGTAGTGCGACTAGCGGGGGGAATGAGCAGTTCTTC
>TRBJ2-1|TRBV7-9|few|-
CASSALGGNEQFF
TGTGCCAGCAGCGCCCTGGGTGGTAATGAGCAGTTCTTC
>TRBJ2-1|TRBV20-1|many|-
CSARPGEGNEQFF
TGCAGTGCTAGACCGGGAGAAGGAAATGAGCAGTTCTTC
>TRBJ1-3|TRBV4-2|-|-
CASASRSLGNTIYF
TGTGCCAGCGCCAGCAGGAGCTTGGGAAACACCATATATTTT
>TRBJ1-5|TRBV12-3/TRBV12-4|many|TRBD1
CASTLGGGGNQPQHF
TGTGCCAGCACCCTCGGAGGGGGCGGGAATCAGCCCCAGCATTTT
>TRBJ1-2|TRBV16|-|-
CASSQERTAYGYTF
TGTGCCAGCAGCCAAGAACGGACAGCTTATGGCTACACCTTC
>TRBJ1-1|TRBV20-1|few|-
CSARRRNTEAFF
TGCAGTGCTAGGCGGAGGAACACTGAAGCTTTCTTT
>TRBJ2-3|TRBV29-1|few|TRBD2
CSVGRAGERIRAQYF
TGCAGCGTTGGTCGCGCGGGGGAACGCATAAGGGCGCAGTATTTT
>TRBJ1-6|TRBV13|few|TRBD1
CASSLGTGNSPLHF
TGTGCCAGCAGCTTAGGGACAGGGAATTCACCCCTCCACTTT
>TRBJ1-6|TRBV19|-|-
CASKDGARSPLHF
TGTGCCAGTAAGGACGGTGCTCGATCACCCCTCCACTTT
>TRBJ1-1|TRBV18|-|-
CASSPPSVRNTEAFF
TGTGCCAGCTCACCACCCTCCGTCAGGAACACTGAAGCTTTCTTT
>TRBJ2-2|TRBV11-2|many|TRBD1
CASSLTPTTGARELFF
TGTGCCAGCAGCCTTACTCCGACGACAGGGGCAAGGGAGCTGTTTTTT
>TRBJ2-5|TRBV6-6|many|-
CASSYSNLEETQYF
TGTGCCAGCAGTTACTCGAACCTAGAGGAGACCCAGTACTTC
>TRBJ2-7|TRBV20-1|few|TRBD1
CSPERDRGSHEQYF
TGCAGTCCCGAAAGAGACAGGGGTTCACACGAGCAGTACTTC
>TRBJ2-5|TRBV20-1|many|TRBD2
CSARPSGTSPERETQYF
TGCAGTGCTAGGCCCTCCGGGACTAGCCCAGAGCGGGAGACCCAGTACTTC
>TRBJ1-2|TRBV6-1|many|-
CASSEPEGYGYTF
TGTGCCAGCAGTGAACCGGAAGGCTATGGCTACACCTTC
>TRBJ1-1|TRBV2|many|-
CASSALNTEAFF
TGTGCCAGCAGTGCCCTGAACACTGAAGCTTTCTTT
>TRBJ2-1|TRBV28|few|TRBD2
CASMGLGLGAYNEQFF
TGTGCCAGCATGGGCTTGGGACTAGGGGCCTACAATGAGCAGTTCTTC
>TRBJ2-2|TRBV28|-|-
CASRPQGSGELFF
TGTGCCAGCAGACCCCAGGGTTCCGGGGAGCTGTTTTTT
>TRBJ2-7|TRBV20-1|few|TRBD2
CSASVSSGHEQYF
TGCAGTGCTAGTGTATCTAGCGGGCACGAGCAGTACTTC
>TRBJ1-5|TRBV28|few|-
CASSLSGASSQPQHF
TGTGCCAGCAGTTTATCAGGGGCTAGTAGTCAGCCCCAGCATTTT
>TRBJ2-3|TRBV2|few|-
CASTNGLGSTDTQYF
TGTGCCAGCACTAACGGACTGGGTAGCACAGATACGCAGTATTTT
>TRBJ2-1|TRBV12-3/TRBV12-4|many|-
CASSSPSTPTYNEQFF
TGTGCCAGCAGTTCCCCTTCGACACCCACCTACAATGAGCAGTTCTTC
>TRBJ1-3|TRBV7-2|many|-
CASSLAVTENTIYF
TGTGCCAGCAGCTTAGCGGTGACGGAGAACACCATATATTTT
>TRBJ2-2|TRBV11-1|many|-
CASSPLAPGELFF
TGTGCCAGCAGCCCCCTAGCGCCCGGGGAGCTGTTTTTT
>TRBJ2-5|TRBV18|few|-
CASSPMEQETQYF
TGTGCCAGCTCACCGATGGAACAAGAGACCCAGTACTTC
>TRBJ1-2|TRBV3-1|-|-
CASSQVYGTGTNYGYTF
TGTGCCAGCAGCCAAGTCTACGGGACCGGGACTAACTATGGCTACACCTTC
>TRBJ1-5|TRBV24-1|-|TRBD1
CATSDRTGPADQPQHF
TGTGCCACCAGTGACAGGACAGGCCCTGCGGATCAGCCCCAGCATTTT
>TRBJ2-7|TRBV5-1|few|-
CASSFDDGNEQYF
TGCGCCAGCAGCTTCGATGATGGGAACGAGCAGTACTTC
>TRBJ1-4|TRBV28|few|TRBD1
CASSLSYLRGGDEKLFF
TGTGCCAGCAGTTTATCCTACCTCAGGGGGGGGGATGAAAAACTGTTTTTT
>TRBJ1-5|TRBV19|few|-
CASTLSGKGNQPQHF
TGTGCCAGTACTCTCTCGGGAAAAGGCAATCAGCCCCAGCATTTT
>TRBJ2-7|TRBV11-2|many|-
CASSLRGTIYQSSSYEQYF
TGTGCCAGCAGCTTAAGGGGGACCATCTACCAGTCCTCCTCCTACGAGCAGTACTTC
>TRBJ2-4|TRBV2|-|-
CASLEERAGKNIQYF
TGTGCCAGCCTAGAAGAGAGGGCCGGCAAAAACATTCAGTACTTC
>TRBJ1-2|TRBV6-1|many|TRBD1
CASSELPQGQYGYTF
TGTGCCAGCAGTGAACTCCCCCAGGGACAGTATGGCTACACCTTC
>TRBJ1-1|TRBV30|many|-
CAWSAGRGYTEAFF
TGTGCCTGGAGTGCCGGCCGGGGCTACACTGAAGCTTTCTTT
>TRBJ1-3|TRBV12-3/TRBV12-4|-|-
CASRVMIGRVGNTIYF
TGTGCCAGCAGGGTAATGATTGGTAGAGTCGGAAACACCATATATTTT
>TRBJ1-6|TRBV7-2|-|TRBD1
CASSAPGTAHSPLHF
TGTGCCAGCAGCGCCCCCGGGACAGCACATTCACCCCTCCACTTT
>TRBJ2-3|TRBV28|many|-
CASSSGSTQYF
TGTGCCAGCAGTTCTGGAAGTACGCAGTATTTT
>TRBJ2-3|TRBV20-1|many|TRBD2
CSLRTSGSMADTQYF
TGCAGCCTCAGGACTAGCGGGAGTATGGCAGATACGCAGTATTTT
>TRBJ2-1|TRBV5-6|few|TRBD1
CASSAPGTGRGEQFF
TGTGCCAGCAGCGCTCCCGGGACAGGGAGGGGTGAGCAGTTCTTC